Below are 27 T cell receptor beta chains sequenced from a single sample in a study of Ad26.COV2.S vaccination and SARS-CoV-2 variants. Data came from immunoSEQ multiplex PCR; TCRdb stores just in-frame clones and leaves some out. The sample consists of around 500,000 clones, roughly nine tenths of them appearing once. The treatment was: 15 to 20 received Ad26.COV2.S at low or high dose, single or two shots; 5 received placebo; per-sample allocation not given. Each sample was drawn 63 days after the first injection (of vaccine or placebo). The sample in question was peripheral blood, obtained in a trial of Ad26.COV2.S vaccine versus placebo. These receptors came from a person aged 18 to 65 who received the Ad26.COV2.S COVID-19 vaccine or a placebo.

The chain is built from TRBV3-1 (or the pseudogene TRBV3-2) and TRBJ2-1; a possible D gene is TRBD2 (6 bases). Germline values: CDR1 LGHDT, CDR2 YNNKEL (reference sequence). Deletions cut 4 bases from V and 8 bases from J, with 12 bases between. The CDR3 has 13 amino acids. This chain's CDR3 is CASSRKGGDEQFF. For the CDR3, the DNA is TGTGCCAGCAGCCGCAAGGGAGGAGATGAGCAGTTCTTC.

This clone came up once. This chain uses TRBV6-5 with TRBJ2-1; possibly TRBD2 for D (5 bases). Germline V gene lookup returns CDR1 MNHEY and CDR2 SVGAGI. Trimming removed 5 bases from V and 0 bases from J, with 11 bases in between. This CDR3 has 15 residues. The CDR3 here is CASSHVAYSYNEQFF. The CDR3 DNA is TGTGCCAGCAGTCACGTAGCGTACTCCTACAATGAGCAGTTCTTC.

The chain uses TRBV19 and TRBJ2-2, with D hard to call. The CDR3 is 14 residues long. Trimming stripped 6 bases from V and 0 bases from J, with 8 bases between. The germline V gene has CDR1 LNHDA and CDR2 SQIVND (reference sequence). CDR3 nucleotide sequence: TGTGCCAGTAGGACGTCGGCGAACACCGGGGAGCTGTTTTTT. Amino acids: CASRTSANTGELFF.

This chain links TRBV30 with TRBJ1-5, with 8 bases aligning to TRBD1. The CDR3 consists of 13 residues. CDR1 GTSNPN and CDR2 SVGIG come from the germline V gene (reference sequence). V lost 3 bases to trimming and J lost 7 bases; unmatched junction nucleotides: 5. The CDR3 DNA reads as TGTGCCTGGAGCGGGACAGGAGAGCAGCCCCAGCATTTT. Residues: CAWSGTGEQPQHF.

In DNA form, the CDR3 reads TGTGCCAGCAGCCCTAGAGAGGAGCAGTACTTC. The encoded protein is CASSPREEQYF. J is TRBJ2-7 and V is TRBV28; no reliable D call. Germline V CDR1 and CDR2: MDHEN, SYDVKM. Trimming pared 6 bases from V and 7 bases from J, leaving 10 bases between. The CDR3 extends over 11 amino acids.

The V and J genes are TRBV7-9 and TRBJ2-7; 13 bases map to TRBD2. Germline CDR1 SEHNR, CDR2 FQNEAQ (reference sequence). The CDR3 runs 14 residues. Losses at the gene ends were 5 bases for V and 9 bases for J; bases not matched to a gene: 7. CDR3 sequence (DNA): TGTGCCAGCAGCCATTCGGGACTAGCGGGACGGCAGTACTTC. Translated: CASSHSGLAGRQYF.

The genes are TRBV4-3 and TRBJ2-3; 7 nucleotides line up with TRBD2. Germline assignment: CDR1 LGHNA and CDR2 YSLEER. The CDR3 runs to 14 residues. Germline trimming cut 1 base from V and 4 bases from J; bases unmatched to any gene: 2. Written as DNA, the CDR3 is TGCGCCAGCAGCCAAGGGACTAGATCAGATACGCAGTATTTT. It yields the protein CASSQGTRSDTQYF.

This clone appeared a single time. The J gene is TRBJ2-1, the V gene TRBV10-3; a possible D gene is TRBD2 (5 bases). The V gene's germline CDR1 is ENHRY and CDR2 SYGVKD. V was clipped by 4 bases and J by 2 bases, with 15 bases between them. The CDR3 length is 16 residues. The chain's CDR3 is CAISGGSAPAYNEQFF. For the CDR3, the DNA is TGTGCCATCAGTGGGGGTAGCGCCCCAGCCTACAATGAGCAGTTCTTC.

V is TRBV5-1 and J is TRBJ2-3; TRBD2 matches 12 bases. V lost 4 bases and J lost 5; bases outside the gene matches: 8. Germline V gene sequence: CDR1 SGHRS, CDR2 YFSETQ. The CDR3 sequence is 16 residues long. The chain's CDR3 is CASSTVTSGGRDTQYF. The CDR3 DNA reads as TGCGCCAGCAGCACCGTCACTAGCGGGGGGCGAGATACGCAGTATTTT.

J is TRBJ2-6 and V is TRBV28; D remains ambiguous. Germline loops: CDR1 MDHEN, CDR2 SYDVKM. CDR3 length: 19 amino acids. V was shortened by 3 bases and J by 4 bases, with 22 bases between the two germline ends. The CDR3 reads CASSFSLPRLSAGANVLTF. In nucleotides, the CDR3 is TGTGCCAGCAGTTTTTCCCTCCCCAGACTGTCGGCCGGGGCCAACGTCCTGACTTTC.

The chain joins TRBV10-3 to TRBJ2-1; 11 nucleotides agree with TRBD2. The CDR3 extends over 17 amino acids. Trimming at V came to 0 bases and at J to 1 base, leaving 2 bases not matched to a gene. CDR1 ENHRY and CDR2 SYGVKD come from the germline V gene. CDR3 coding DNA: TGTGCCATCAGTGAGTCCATAGCGGGAGGGTCCTACAATGAGCAGTTCTTC. Translation gives CAISESIAGGSYNEQFF.

The genes are TRBV18 and TRBJ2-5; D remains ambiguous. V lost 5 bases, J lost 2 bases, and 6 bases lay in between. This CDR3 has 12 residues. Germline CDR1 is KGHSH and CDR2 is LQKENI. The CDR3 is CASSADQETQYF. CDR3 coding DNA: TGTGCCAGCTCAGCGGATCAAGAGACCCAGTACTTC.

V gene TRBV7-8 combines with J gene TRBJ2-6; D is perhaps TRBD1 (5 bases). The CDR3 covers 18 residues. Looked up from germline, CDR1 is SGHVS and CDR2 is FQNEAQ. The V end was cut by 2 bases, the J end by 3 bases, with 17 bases between. The CDR3 protein is CASSLKVLREIGANVLTF. CDR3 DNA sequence: TGTGCCAGCAGCTTAAAAGTTCTCAGGGAAATTGGGGCCAACGTCCTGACTTTC.

The V gene is TRBV4-1, the J gene TRBJ1-6; D perhaps matches TRBD1 (5 bases). V lost 0 bases, J lost 1 base, and 10 bases lay in between. The CDR3 covers 17 residues. CDR1 and CDR2 from the germline V gene are MGHRA and YSYEKL. CDR3 in DNA: TGCGCCAGCAGCCAAGATGCAGGGCTATCCTATAATTCACCCCTCCACTTT. This codes for CASSQDAGLSYNSPLHF.

The chain carries TRBV24-1 and TRBJ2-1; 7 bases match TRBD1. Losses at the gene ends were 5 bases for V and 2 bases for J; bases not matched to a gene: 11. The CDR3 is made up of 17 amino acids. Germline CDR1 is KGHDR and CDR2 is SFDVKD. DNA of the CDR3: TGTGCCACCAGTGCGGCGTCCACAGGGGCGACCTACAATGAGCAGTTCTTC. Protein: CATSAASTGATYNEQFF.

This clone was counted a few times. The junction and the germline gene differ at one end; a read error may be behind it. The chain recombines TRBV7-7 with TRBJ1-3; D is ambiguous. Germline-derived CDR1 and CDR2 are SSHAT and FNYEAQ (reference sequence). This CDR3 is built from 15 residues. The CDR3: CASSLLLSSGNTIYF. The CDR3, as DNA: TGTGCTAGCAGCCTCCTACTTAGCTCTGGAAACACCATATATTTT. Complete variable domain (other parts from reference TRBV7-7 and TRBJ1-3): GAGVSQSPRYKVTKRGQDVTLRCDPISSHATLYWYQQALGQGPEFLTYFNYEAQPDKSGLPSDRFSAERPEGSISTLTIQRTEQRDSAMYRCASSLLLSSGNTIYFGEGSWLTVV.

This chain links TRBV27 with TRBJ2-6; no reliable D call. The ends were cut back, 3 bases at V and 2 bases at J, with 20 bases in the middle. This CDR3 is built from 19 residues. The V gene's germline CDR1 is MNHEY and CDR2 SMNVEV (reference sequence). The CDR3 DNA is TGTGCCAGCAGTTTCTCCCTGAACAAGGGCCCGCCTGGGGCCAACGTCCTGACTTTC. Translated: CASSFSLNKGPPGANVLTF.

The V and J genes are TRBV28 and TRBJ2-3; TRBD2 agrees at 11 bases. Looked up from germline, CDR1 is MDHEN and CDR2 is SYDVKM. The CDR3 sequence is 13 residues long. J gave up 10 bases and V 6 bases, and 6 bases lay outside the gene matches. CDR3 region: CASRHSGRGPQYF. The CDR3 DNA reads as TGTGCCAGCAGACATAGCGGGAGGGGTCCGCAGTATTTT.

V and J are TRBV18 and TRBJ2-2; possibly TRBD1 or TRBD2 for D (5 bases each). V shed 4 bases and J shed 3 bases, with 12 bases lying between them. CDR3 length: 15 residues. Germline CDR1 KGHSH, CDR2 LQKENI. The CDR3 DNA follows: TGTGCCAGCTCACGCGTGAGAGGGGACACCGGGGAGCTGTTTTTT. This gives the protein CASSRVRGDTGELFF.

This clone showed up just once. The genes are TRBV18 and TRBJ2-3; 9 bases agree with TRBD2. The trim removed 4 bases at V and 2 bases at J, leaving 4 bases unmatched. This CDR3 region has 15 residues. Germline lookup yields CDR1 KGHSH and CDR2 LQKENI. CDR3 in amino acids: CASSLAGAITDTQYF. CDR3 bases: TGTGCCAGCTCACTAGCGGGGGCGATCACAGATACGCAGTATTTT.

V gene TRBV5-1 combines with J gene TRBJ2-1; maybe TRBD2 (6 bases). The CDR3 covers 16 residues. V lost 1 base and J 2 bases, leaving 13 bases between the germline ends. Germline assignment: CDR1 SGHRS and CDR2 YFSETQ. The CDR3 DNA is TGCGCCAGCAGCTTGTCACGGGGGACGACCTACAATGAGCAGTTCTTC. Its translation is CASSLSRGTTYNEQFF. The whole variable domain, filled in from reference TRBV5-1 and TRBJ2-1, reads KAGVTQTPRYLIKTRGQQVTLSCSPISGHRSVSWYQQTPGQGLQFLFEYFSETQRNKGNFPGRFSGRQFSNSRSEMNVSTLELGDSALYLCASSLSRGTTYNEQFFGPGTRLTVL.

The gene calls are TRBV7-2 and TRBJ2-5; 9 bases fit TRBD2. CDR1 is SGHTA, CDR2 FQGNSA, per germline. J gave up 5 bases and V 2 bases, and 6 bases lay outside the gene matches. The CDR3 has 15 residues. The CDR3 spells CASSLLAGVRETQYF. Written as DNA, the CDR3 is TGTGCCAGCAGCTTATTAGCGGGGGTTCGGGAGACCCAGTACTTC.

The J gene is TRBJ2-1, the V gene TRBV7-9; D is unresolved. Germline CDR1 is SEHNR and CDR2 is FQNEAQ (reference sequence). V lost 5 bases and J 12 bases, leaving 14 bases between the germline ends. The CDR3 has 12 amino acids. This CDR3 is CASSPVDPWQFF. CDR3 nucleotides: TGTGCCAGCAGCCCTGTGGATCCCTGGCAGTTCTTC.

The genes are TRBV2 and TRBJ2-7, with 9 nucleotides matching TRBD1. Trimming cost V 4 bases and J 2 bases; bases outside gene matches: 3. This CDR3 region has 14 residues. Germline V gene sequence: CDR1 SNHLY, CDR2 FYNNEI. In DNA, the CDR3 is TGTGCCAGCAGTGCCGGGACAGGGCCCTACGAGCAGTACTTC. It is translated as CASSAGTGPYEQYF.

The V call is TRBV7-9, the J call TRBJ1-1, with a tentative D call TRBD1 (6 bases). The CDR3 is made up of 13 amino acids. V was shortened by 5 bases and J by 4 bases, with 11 bases between the two germline ends. CDR1 is SEHNR and CDR2 is FQNEAQ in the germline V gene (reference sequence). The chain's CDR3 is CASSRGQSTEAFF. As DNA, the CDR3 is TGTGCCAGCAGCCGCGGACAGAGCACTGAAGCTTTCTTT. The complete variable domain, with remaining parts taken from reference TRBV7-9 and TRBJ1-1, reads DTGVSQNPRHKITKRGQNVTFRCDPISEHNRLYWYRQTLGQGPEFLTYFQNEAQLEKSRLLSDRFSAERPKGSFSTLEIQRTEQGDSAMYLCASSRGQSTEAFFGQGTRLTVV.

The genes are TRBV11-2 and TRBJ2-7; 9 nucleotides line up with TRBD2. Germline-derived CDR1 and CDR2 are SGHAT and FQNNGV. V gave up 1 base and J gave up 2 bases; unmatched junction bases: 3. This CDR3 has 15 residues. CDR3 in amino acids: CASSLGSGSAYEQYF. CDR3 in DNA: TGTGCCAGCAGCTTAGGTAGCGGGAGCGCCTACGAGCAGTACTTC. Using reference TRBV11-2 and TRBJ2-7 for the parts outside the CDR3, the full variable domain is EAGVAQSPRYKIIEKRQSVAFWCNPISGHATLYWYQQILGQGPKLLIQFQNNGVVDDSQLPKDRFSAERLKGVDSTLKIQPAKLEDSAVYLCASSLGSGSAYEQYFGPGTRLTVT.

V gene TRBV18 combines with J gene TRBJ2-2; 7 bases line up with TRBD1. The ends lost 5 bases at V and 5 bases at J; junction bases unmatched: 2. From germline, CDR1 is KGHSH and CDR2 LQKENI. The CDR3 is 13 amino acids. CDR3 in amino acids: CASSSDRTGELFF. Written as DNA, the CDR3 is TGTGCCAGCTCATCGGACAGGACCGGGGAGCTGTTTTTT.